This is a list of T cell receptor beta chains from one sample in a study of blood T cell repertoires in COVID-19. Libraries were prepared by immunoSEQ multiplex PCR; TCRdb keeps only in-frame clonotypes and omits some of them. Among about 480,000 clones, around 89% were seen once, and the ten largest hold approximately 1.8%. Sequencing input: PBMCs or T cells enriched from blood (not recorded which). The receptors originated from a woman aged 40 to 50 who had recovered from COVID-19. Both conserved end residues are part of each CDR3.

>TRBJ1-1|TRBV4-2
CASSQSRDNMKDEAFF
>TRBJ1-1|TRBV6-5
CVSGGGTEAFF
>TRBJ1-2|TRBV19
CASSGGGQGRSDGYTF
>TRBJ1-2|TRBV13
CASSSDRVRHTF
>TRBJ1-2|TRBV7-9
CASSQDSYGSYTF
>TRBJ2-1|TRBV4-3
CASSQGLAGPSYNEQFF
>TRBJ1-5|TRBV11-2
CASSQTGYQPQHF
>TRBJ2-7|TRBV4-1
CASRAGQGRSYEQYF
>TRBJ2-7|TRBV10-3
CAISDLRTANEQYF
>TRBJ1-2|TRBV11-2
CASSRIQGRNGYTF
>TRBJ1-2|TRBV27
CASGKGTNYGYTF
>TRBJ1-1|TRBV9
CASSVVIQERLSQTEAFF
>TRBJ1-5|TRBV20-1
CSASKGEGTYQPQHF
>TRBJ1-1|TRBV28
CASSTQGNTEAFF
>TRBJ2-3|TRBV7-2
CASSSDRVWTDTQYF
>TRBJ1-5|TRBV27
CASSFQGAVDQPQHF
>TRBJ1-1|TRBV12-5
CASGAGGNTEAFF
>TRBJ1-5|TRBV2
CASRRREQSNQPQHF
>TRBJ2-7|TRBV7-2
CASSSHSGRALHF
>TRBJ2-3|TRBV10-3
CAISGLAAADTQYF
>TRBJ1-2|TRBV5-4
CASSLGLRSNYGYTF
>TRBJ2-2|TRBV4-3
CASSQGGAGVRGELFF
>TRBJ2-1|TRBV4-1
CASSQALARSNEQFF
>TRBJ1-2|TRBV19
CASSPFSTDQGTNYGYTF
>TRBJ1-2|TRBV6-5
CASSSPDRPNYGYTF
>TRBJ2-1|TRBV29-1
CSVTGGSYNEQFF
>TRBJ2-7|TRBV12-3/TRBV12-4
CASRRTGYEQYF
>TRBJ2-5|TRBV11-2
CASSLRGLRETQYF
>TRBJ2-5|TRBV11-2
CASSFSAIQETQYF
>TRBJ2-7|TRBV30
CAWSSSAYEQYF
>TRBJ1-2|TRBV7-8
CASSRRDRSYGYTF
>TRBJ2-1|TRBV21-1
CASSKGKRGNYNEQFF
>TRBJ1-2|TRBV2
CAGTGLGGYTF
>TRBJ1-3|TRBV3-1/TRBV3-2
CASSRSGTGAGNTIYF
>TRBJ2-1|TRBV7-2
CASSLEPSGHYNEQFF
>TRBJ2-3|TRBV25-1
CASCADGLAGGTDTQYF
>TRBJ2-5|TRBV7-9
CASSHGLAGETQYF
>TRBJ1-5|TRBV18
CASSPLGLRGSNQPQHF
>TRBJ1-2|TRBV27
CASSLYAGGRNGYTF
>TRBJ2-7|TRBV9
CASSVTGGYEQYF
>TRBJ1-1|TRBV19
CASLGQGASTEAFF
>TRBJ2-2|TRBV24-1
CATSDFSSHRANTGELFF
>TRBJ1-1|TRBV6-5
CASRRASGAPEAFF
>TRBJ1-2|TRBV11-3
CASSLGTGGYTF
>TRBJ1-3|TRBV10-3
CASLGDTGNTIYF
>TRBJ2-2|TRBV5-6
CASSWRVENTGELFF
>TRBJ2-1|TRBV9
CASSVEGGTGTYNEQFF
>TRBJ1-1|TRBV3-1/TRBV3-2
CASSPGVEAFF
>TRBJ2-5|TRBV27
CASARQGRIETQYF
>TRBJ2-5|TRBV14
CASSAVQNRQETQYF
>TRBJ2-1|TRBV7-7
CASSLGLAGDEQFF
>TRBJ2-1|TRBV2
CASSDWRSSYNEQFF
>TRBJ2-7|TRBV11-2
CASSLEGTISYEQYF
>TRBJ1-2|TRBV19
CASSVRQGGGYGYTF
>TRBJ2-7|TRBV6-5
CASSGGAPYEQYF